This entry lists 19 T cell receptor beta chains sequenced from one sample in a study of cytomegalovirus exposure and HLA in healthy donors. The PCR used 60 Vbeta and 13 Jbeta primers. Repertoires were generated with immunoSEQ multiplex PCR, while TCRdb's copy carries only in-frame clones and drops some. The table shows 150,000 to 250,000 clones, with around 78% occurring only once. The sample was PBMCs. These receptors were obtained from a young man in good health and CMV-seronegative.

This clone was picked up a small number of times. J is TRBJ1-1 and V is TRBV28, with TRBD1 as a possible D gene (6 bases). Germline CDR1 and CDR2: MDHEN and SYDVKM. V was shortened by 11 bases and J by 5 bases, with 21 bases between the two germline ends. This CDR3 has 14 residues. The CDR3 coding sequence is TGTGCCCTTGGGGACACCCGGGGAGGGACTGAAGCTTTCTTT. Translated: CALGDTRGGTEAFF.

This clone was seen more than once but under ten times. The chain carries TRBV11-2 and TRBJ2-3; D perhaps matches TRBD2 (5 bases). Between the trimmed V and J ends, which lost 5 bases and 2 bases, there was a span of 14 bases. The CDR3 contains 15 residues. Germline V gene sequence: CDR1 SGHAT, CDR2 FQNNGV. CDR3 DNA: TGTGCCAGCAGCGACTATAAGGAACACACAGATACGCAGTATTTT. As protein: CASSDYKEHTDTQYF.

The chain combines TRBV7-9 with TRBJ1-2, with D possibly TRBD1 on 6 matching bases. This CDR3 contains 14 residues. Germline lookup yields CDR1 SEHNR and CDR2 FQNEAQ (reference sequence). The ends were cut back, 5 bases at V and 6 bases at J, with 16 bases in the middle. CDR3 region: CASSIRGALDGYTF. The DNA for the CDR3 is TGTGCCAGCAGCATCAGGGGCGCGCTCGATGGCTACACCTTC.

This chain uses TRBV2 with TRBJ2-4; D is undetermined. There are 16 residues in the CDR3. Germline V gives CDR1 SNHLY, CDR2 FYNNEI. V was shortened by 6 bases and J by 0 bases, with 15 bases between the two germline ends. The CDR3 nucleotides read TGTGCCAGCAGCGCTCGTTGGGCCATAGCCAAAAACATTCAGTACTTC. It encodes CASSARWAIAKNIQYF.

In the case of this clone: Other DNA sequences within the sample encode an identical CDR3. This sequence joins TRBV7-9 and TRBJ1-5; possibly TRBD1 for D (5 bases). The CDR3 runs to 12 residues. Trimming pared 5 bases from V and 7 bases from J, leaving 9 bases between. Germline CDR1 SEHNR, CDR2 FQNEAQ (reference sequence). The CDR3 loop reads CASSAGNQPQHF. The CDR3 region has the DNA TGTGCCAGCAGCGCAGGGAACCAGCCCCAGCATTTT.

The chain is built from TRBV9 and TRBJ1-2; no clear D. Germline CDR1 SGDLS, CDR2 YYNGEE. This CDR3 region has 14 residues. Trimming left V 4 bases short and J 11 bases short, with 21 bases between. CDR3 sequence reads: CASSPDYAGKGYTF. The CDR3 DNA reads TGTGCCAGCAGCCCCGACTACGCCGGGAAAGGGTACACCTTC.

The chain employs TRBV9 and TRBJ2-7, with 9 bases matching TRBD2. CDR1 is SGDLS and CDR2 is YYNGEE in the germline V gene. CDR3 length equals 15 residues. V lost 4 bases to trimming and J lost 0 bases; unmatched junction nucleotides: 5. The CDR3 sequence: CASSMGAGGSYEQYF. CDR3 DNA sequence: TGTGCCAGCAGCATGGGAGCGGGAGGCTCCTACGAGCAGTACTTC.

The chain carries TRBV27 and TRBJ2-7; 7 bases fit TRBD1. Germline V gene lookup returns CDR1 MNHEY and CDR2 SMNVEV (reference sequence). There are 15 residues in the CDR3. V shed 6 bases and J 2 bases; nucleotides not matched to a gene: 10. CDR3 residues: CASRPAWDSPYEQYF. CDR3 DNA sequence: TGTGCCAGCAGACCCGCCTGGGACAGTCCCTACGAGCAGTACTTC.

The chain uses TRBV2 and TRBJ2-3, with TRBD1 matching over 7 bases. The V segment lost 3 bases and the J segment 4 bases; nucleotides outside the gene matches: 1. This CDR3 region has 13 residues. CDR1 and CDR2 from the germline V gene are SNHLY and FYNNEI. The CDR3 sequence: CASSDQGADTQYF. In nucleotides, the CDR3 is TGTGCCAGCAGTGATCAGGGGGCAGATACGCAGTATTTT. The variable domain in full, completed from reference TRBV2 and TRBJ2-3, reads EPEVTQTPSHQVTQMGQEVILRCVPISNHLYFYWYRQILGQKVEFLVSFYNNEISEKSEIFDDQFSVERPDGSNFTLKIRSTKLEDSAMYFCASSDQGADTQYFGPGTRLTVL.

The chain employs TRBV25-1 and TRBJ2-3; D is possibly TRBD1 (6 bases). The length of the CDR3 is 14 residues. The germline V gene encodes CDR1 MGHDK and CDR2 SYGVNS. V lost 3 bases and J lost 6, with 13 bases in between. This CDR3 reads CASSDGGRVDTQYF. The CDR3 DNA reads as TGTGCCAGCAGTGATGGGGGCAGGGTTGATACGCAGTATTTT.

This chain joins TRBV4-1 and TRBJ1-4; possible D gene TRBD1, 5 bases. Germline V gene sequence: CDR1 MGHRA, CDR2 YSYEKL. The CDR3 runs 17 residues. V was clipped by 1 base and J by 3 bases, with 15 bases between them. The DNA of the CDR3 is TGCGCCAGCAGCCAAGGTCATGGGGCTACAGCTAATGAAAAACTGTTTTTT. It codes for CASSQGHGATANEKLFF.

The rearrangement uses TRBV5-4 and TRBJ2-1; TRBD2 is a possible D gene (6 bases). The germline V and J ends were trimmed by 0 bases and 3 bases, with 16 bases remaining between them. The germline gives CDR1 SGHNT, CDR2 YYREEE (reference sequence). The length of the CDR3 is 17 residues. The CDR3 DNA follows: TGTGCCAGCAGCTTGGTTGGCGCCCGGGGGATCTACAATGAGCAGTTCTTC. Its protein is CASSLVGARGIYNEQFF.

The chain has TRBV6-4 and TRBJ2-3; 10 positions agree with TRBD2. The CDR3 runs to 16 residues. The V gene's germline CDR1 is MRHNA and CDR2 SNTAGT. V gave up 0 bases and J gave up 6 bases; unmatched junction bases: 6. The DNA for the CDR3 is TGTGCCAGCAGTGACTCAGCGGGAGGGCCTATGGATACGCAGTATTTT. Protein product: CASSDSAGGPMDTQYF.

This clone was found once. The chain recombines TRBV30 with TRBJ2-7; possible D gene TRBD2, 5 bases. The V gene lost 4 bases and the J gene lost 2 bases, with 12 bases spanning the gap. This CDR3 spans 13 amino acids. CDR1 and CDR2 (germline): GTSNPN, SVGIG (reference sequence). CDR3: CAWTEGLPYEQYF. CDR3 nucleotides: TGTGCCTGGACAGAGGGCCTCCCCTACGAGCAGTACTTC.

The chain couples TRBV5-1 to TRBJ2-2; 7 bases line up with TRBD2. Germline CDR1 and CDR2: SGHRS and YFSETQ. The CDR3 covers 15 residues. J lost 2 bases, V lost 7 bases, and 8 bases had no gene match. CDR3 DNA: TGCGCCAGCGGACAAAGCGGGGTAAACACCGGGGAGCTGTTTTTT. It specifies CASGQSGVNTGELFF.

This clone showed up just once. The chain carries TRBV11-1 and TRBJ2-7; 9 nucleotides agree with TRBD1. This CDR3 comprises 13 residues. The V gene end was trimmed by 5 bases and the J gene end by 3 bases; junction bases not matched to a gene: 2. Germline V gene sequence: CDR1 SGHAT, CDR2 FQDESV (reference sequence). The CDR3 bases are TGTGCCAGCAGCCACAGGGGGCACTACGAGCAGTACTTC. As protein: CASSHRGHYEQYF.

In the case of this clone: This sample also contains other DNA sequences that code for the same CDR3. This chain uses TRBV5-1 with TRBJ2-5; TRBD1 matches at 11 bases. Losses at the gene ends were 4 bases for V and 0 bases for J; bases not matched to a gene: 5. The germline V gene encodes CDR1 SGHRS and CDR2 YFSETQ. The CDR3 runs 16 residues. The CDR3 region has the DNA TGCGCCAGCAGCGGGGGGACAGGGGGGTACCAAGAGACCCAGTACTTC. This sequence encodes CASSGGTGGYQETQYF.

This chain joins TRBV28 and TRBJ1-5, with D perhaps TRBD1 (5 bases). The CDR3 spans 16 residues. The V end lost 2 bases, the J end lost 3 bases, and 14 bases lay between the germline ends. The germline CDR1 and CDR2 sequences are MDHEN and SYDVKM. CDR3 DNA sequence: TGTGCCAGCAGTTTACTCCAGGGAGGCGACAATCAGCCCCAGCATTTT. Translating gives CASSLLQGGDNQPQHF. Using reference TRBV28 and TRBJ1-5 for the parts outside the CDR3, the full variable domain is DVKVTQSSRYLVKRTGEKVFLECVQDMDHENMFWYRQDPGLGLRLIYFSYDVKMKEKGDIPEGYSVSREKKERFSLILESASTNQTSMYLCASSLLQGGDNQPQHFGDGTRLSIL.

In DNA, the CDR3 is TGTGCCAGCAGCGCCGGAGTAGCGGGAGCCTACAATGAGCAGTTCTTC. This translates into CASSAGVAGAYNEQFF. V is TRBV7-7 and J is TRBJ2-1; 9 bases agree with TRBD2. The CDR3 is 16 amino acids. V lost 5 bases and J lost 2; bases outside the gene matches: 7. Germline assignment: CDR1 SSHAT and CDR2 FNYEAQ (reference sequence).